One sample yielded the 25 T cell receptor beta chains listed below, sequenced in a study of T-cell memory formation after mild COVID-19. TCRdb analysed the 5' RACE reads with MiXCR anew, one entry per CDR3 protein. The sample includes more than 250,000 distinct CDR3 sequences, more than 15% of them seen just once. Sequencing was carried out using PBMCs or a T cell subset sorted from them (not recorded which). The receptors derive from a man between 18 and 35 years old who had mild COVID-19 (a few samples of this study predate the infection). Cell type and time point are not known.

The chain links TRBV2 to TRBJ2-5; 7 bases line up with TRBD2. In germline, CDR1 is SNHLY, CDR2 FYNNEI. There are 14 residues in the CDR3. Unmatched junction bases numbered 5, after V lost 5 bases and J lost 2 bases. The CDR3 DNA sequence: TGTGCCAGCAGTACTTTGCGGGGGCAAGAGACCCAGTACTTC. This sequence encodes CASSTLRGQETQYF.

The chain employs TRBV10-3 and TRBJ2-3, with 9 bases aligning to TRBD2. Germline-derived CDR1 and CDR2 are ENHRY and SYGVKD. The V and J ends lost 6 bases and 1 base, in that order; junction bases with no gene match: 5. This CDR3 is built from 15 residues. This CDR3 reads CAIRTSGGRTDTQYF. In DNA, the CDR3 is TGTGCCATCAGGACCAGCGGGGGGCGCACAGATACGCAGTATTTT.

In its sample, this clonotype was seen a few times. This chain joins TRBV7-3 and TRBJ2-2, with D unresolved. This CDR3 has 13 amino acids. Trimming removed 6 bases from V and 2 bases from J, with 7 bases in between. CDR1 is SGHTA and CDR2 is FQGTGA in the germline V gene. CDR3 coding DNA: TGTGCCAGCAGGTCTATCAACACCGGGGAGCTGTTTTTT. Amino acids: CASRSINTGELFF.

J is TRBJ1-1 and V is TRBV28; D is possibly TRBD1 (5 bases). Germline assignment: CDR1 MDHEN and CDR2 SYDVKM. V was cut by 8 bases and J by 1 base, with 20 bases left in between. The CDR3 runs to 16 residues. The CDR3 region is CASPPLARGANTEAFF. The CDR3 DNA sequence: TGTGCCAGCCCCCCCCTAGCGAGGGGAGCGAACACTGAAGCTTTCTTT.

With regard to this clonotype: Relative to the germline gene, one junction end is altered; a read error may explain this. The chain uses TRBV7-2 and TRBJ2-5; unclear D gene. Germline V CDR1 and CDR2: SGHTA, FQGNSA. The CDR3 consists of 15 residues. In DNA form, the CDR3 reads TGTGCCAGCAGCTTAGGGACGGCACCCCAGGAGACCAAGTACTTC. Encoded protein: CASSLGTAPQETKYF.

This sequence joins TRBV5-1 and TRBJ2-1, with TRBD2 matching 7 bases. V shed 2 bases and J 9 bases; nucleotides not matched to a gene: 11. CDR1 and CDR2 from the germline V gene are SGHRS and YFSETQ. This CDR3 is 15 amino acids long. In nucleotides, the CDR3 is TGCGCCAGCAGCTTAGGCGGCGGGGGAGGCGCTGAGCAGTTCTTC. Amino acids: CASSLGGGGGAEQFF.

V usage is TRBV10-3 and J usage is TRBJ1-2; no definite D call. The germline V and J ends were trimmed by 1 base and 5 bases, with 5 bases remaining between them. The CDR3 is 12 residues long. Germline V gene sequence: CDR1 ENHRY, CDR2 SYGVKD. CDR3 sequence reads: CAISELGYGYTF. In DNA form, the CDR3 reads TGTGCCATCAGTGAGTTGGGATATGGCTACACCTTC.

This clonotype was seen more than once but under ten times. CDR3 bases: TGTGCCAGCAGTTCTAGTATCGGGATTCCCCAGCATTTT. Its translation: CASSSSIGIPQHF. The gene calls are TRBV13 and TRBJ1-5; D not certain. CDR1 is PRHDT, CDR2 FYEKMQ, per germline (reference sequence). The CDR3 spans 13 residues. The V end lost 6 bases, the J end lost 10 bases, and 16 bases lay between the germline ends.

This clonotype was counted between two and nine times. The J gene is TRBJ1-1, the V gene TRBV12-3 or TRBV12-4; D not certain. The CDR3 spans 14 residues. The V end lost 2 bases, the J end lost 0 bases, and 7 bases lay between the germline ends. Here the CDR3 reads CASSLPSVNTEAFF. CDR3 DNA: TGTGCCAGCAGTTTACCTTCGGTGAACACTGAAGCTTTCTTT.

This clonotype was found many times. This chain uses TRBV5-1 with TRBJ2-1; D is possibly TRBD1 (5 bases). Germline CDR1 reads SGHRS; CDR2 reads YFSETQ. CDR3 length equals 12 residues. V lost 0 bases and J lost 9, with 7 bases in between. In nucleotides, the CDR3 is TGCGCCAGCAGCTTGGCCAGGGTTGAGCAGTTCTTC. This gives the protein CASSLARVEQFF.

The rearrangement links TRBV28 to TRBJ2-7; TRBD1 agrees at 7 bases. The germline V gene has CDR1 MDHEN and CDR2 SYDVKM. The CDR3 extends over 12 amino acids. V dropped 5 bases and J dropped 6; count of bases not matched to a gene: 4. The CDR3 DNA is TGTGCCAGCAGTCCGAGGGGGCTCGAGCAGTACGTC. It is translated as CASSPRGLEQYV.

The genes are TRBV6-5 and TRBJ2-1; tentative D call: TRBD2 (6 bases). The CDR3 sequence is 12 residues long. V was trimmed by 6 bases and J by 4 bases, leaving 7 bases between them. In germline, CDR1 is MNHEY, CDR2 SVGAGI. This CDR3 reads CASRRGYNEQFF. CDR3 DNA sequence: TGTGCCAGCAGGCGGGGTTACAATGAGCAGTTCTTC.

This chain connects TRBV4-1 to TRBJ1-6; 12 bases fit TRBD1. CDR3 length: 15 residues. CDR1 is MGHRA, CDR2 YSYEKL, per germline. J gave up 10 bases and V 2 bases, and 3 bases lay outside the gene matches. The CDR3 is CASSQWDRGRSPLHF. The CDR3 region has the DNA TGCGCCAGCAGCCAATGGGACAGGGGGCGATCACCCCTCCACTTT.

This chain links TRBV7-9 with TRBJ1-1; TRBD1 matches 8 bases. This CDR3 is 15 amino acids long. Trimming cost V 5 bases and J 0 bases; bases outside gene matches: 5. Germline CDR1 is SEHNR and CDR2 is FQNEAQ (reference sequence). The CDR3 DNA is TGTGCCAGCAGCCCGCGACAGGGGATGAACACTGAAGCTTTCTTT. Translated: CASSPRQGMNTEAFF.

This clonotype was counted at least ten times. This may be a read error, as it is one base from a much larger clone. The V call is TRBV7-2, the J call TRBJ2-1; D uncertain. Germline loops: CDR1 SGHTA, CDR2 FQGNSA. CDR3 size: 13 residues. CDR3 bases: TGTGCCAGCAGCTCCAACTCCTACACTGAGCAGTTCTTC. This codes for CASSSNSYTEQFF.

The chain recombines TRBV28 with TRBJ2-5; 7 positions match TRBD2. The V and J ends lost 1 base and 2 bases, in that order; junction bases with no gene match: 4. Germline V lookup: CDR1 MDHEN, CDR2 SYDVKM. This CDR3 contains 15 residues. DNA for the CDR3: TGTGCCAGCAGTTTATCCCTAGCGGATCAAGAGACCCAGTACTTC. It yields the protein CASSLSLADQETQYF.

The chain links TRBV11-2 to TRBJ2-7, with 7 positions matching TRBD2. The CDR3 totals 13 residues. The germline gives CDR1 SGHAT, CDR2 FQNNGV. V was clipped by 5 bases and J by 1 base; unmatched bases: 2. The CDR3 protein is CASSSSGSYEQYF. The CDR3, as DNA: TGTGCCAGCAGCAGTAGCGGGTCCTACGAGCAGTACTTC.

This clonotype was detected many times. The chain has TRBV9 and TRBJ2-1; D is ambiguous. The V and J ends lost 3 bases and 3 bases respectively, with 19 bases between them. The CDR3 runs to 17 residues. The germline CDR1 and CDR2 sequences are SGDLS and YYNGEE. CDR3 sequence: CASSAHRAGHDYNEQFF. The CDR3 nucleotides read TGTGCCAGCAGCGCCCACCGAGCAGGTCACGACTACAATGAGCAGTTCTTC.

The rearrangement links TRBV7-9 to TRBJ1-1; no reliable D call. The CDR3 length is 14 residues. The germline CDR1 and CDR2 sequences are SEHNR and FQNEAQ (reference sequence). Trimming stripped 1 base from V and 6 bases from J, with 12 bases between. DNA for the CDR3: TGTGCCAGCAGCTTAGACAACTTTGTCGCTGAAGCTTTCTTT. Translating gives CASSLDNFVAEAFF.

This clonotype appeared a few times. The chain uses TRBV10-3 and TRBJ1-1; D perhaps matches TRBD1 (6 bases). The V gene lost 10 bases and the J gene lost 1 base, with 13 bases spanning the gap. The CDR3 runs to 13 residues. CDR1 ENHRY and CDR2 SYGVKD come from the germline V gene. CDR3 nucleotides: TGTGCCACGGAGGACAGTACGAACACTGAAGCTTTCTTT. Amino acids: CATEDSTNTEAFF.

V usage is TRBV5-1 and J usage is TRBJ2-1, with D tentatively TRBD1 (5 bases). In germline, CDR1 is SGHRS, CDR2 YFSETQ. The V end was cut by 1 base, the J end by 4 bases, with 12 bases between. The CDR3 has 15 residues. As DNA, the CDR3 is TGCGCCAGCAGCTTGATACAGGCTGGATACAATGAGCAGTTCTTC. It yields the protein CASSLIQAGYNEQFF.

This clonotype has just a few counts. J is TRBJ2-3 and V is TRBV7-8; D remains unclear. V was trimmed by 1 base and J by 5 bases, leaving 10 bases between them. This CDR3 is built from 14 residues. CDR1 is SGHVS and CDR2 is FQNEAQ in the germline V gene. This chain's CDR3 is CASSLDGPLDTQYF. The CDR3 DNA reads TGTGCCAGCAGCTTAGATGGGCCGTTAGATACGCAGTATTTT. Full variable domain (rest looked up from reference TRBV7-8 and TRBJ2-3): GAGVSQSPRYKVAKRGQDVALRCDPISGHVSLFWYQQALGQGPEFLTYFQNEAQLDKSGLPSDRFFAERPEGSVSTLKIQRTQQEDSAVYLCASSLDGPLDTQYFGPGTRLTVL.

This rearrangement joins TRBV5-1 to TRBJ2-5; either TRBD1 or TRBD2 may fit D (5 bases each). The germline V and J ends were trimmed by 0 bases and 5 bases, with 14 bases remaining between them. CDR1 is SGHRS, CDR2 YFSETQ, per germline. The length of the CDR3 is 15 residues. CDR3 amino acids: CASSLAPGPGETQYF. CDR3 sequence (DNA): TGCGCCAGCAGCTTGGCCCCAGGGCCGGGGGAGACCCAGTACTTC.

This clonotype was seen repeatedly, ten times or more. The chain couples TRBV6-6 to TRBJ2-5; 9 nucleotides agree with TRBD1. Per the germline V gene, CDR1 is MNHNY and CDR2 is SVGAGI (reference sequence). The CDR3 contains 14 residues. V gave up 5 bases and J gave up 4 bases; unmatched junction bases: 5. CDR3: CASSIQGAGETQYF. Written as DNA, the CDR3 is TGTGCCAGCAGTATACAGGGGGCGGGAGAGACCCAGTACTTC.

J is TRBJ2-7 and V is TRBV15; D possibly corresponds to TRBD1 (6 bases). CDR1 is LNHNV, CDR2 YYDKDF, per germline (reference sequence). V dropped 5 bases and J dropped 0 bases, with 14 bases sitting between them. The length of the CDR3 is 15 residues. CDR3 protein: CATSPRQENSYEQYF. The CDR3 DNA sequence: TGTGCCACCAGCCCCCGACAGGAGAACTCCTACGAGCAGTACTTC.